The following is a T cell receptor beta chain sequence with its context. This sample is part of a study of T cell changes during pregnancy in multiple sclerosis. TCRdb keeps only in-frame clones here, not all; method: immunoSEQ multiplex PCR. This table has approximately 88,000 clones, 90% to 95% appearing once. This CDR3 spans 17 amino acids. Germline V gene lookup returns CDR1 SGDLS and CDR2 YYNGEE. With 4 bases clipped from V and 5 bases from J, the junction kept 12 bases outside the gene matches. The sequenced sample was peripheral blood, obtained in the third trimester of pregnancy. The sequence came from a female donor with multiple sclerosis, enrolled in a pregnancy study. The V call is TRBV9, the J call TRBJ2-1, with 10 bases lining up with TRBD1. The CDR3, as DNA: TGTGCCAGCAGCCCGCTGCTGGGACAGGGGTTGAACAATGAGCAGTTCTTC. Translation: CASSPLLGQGLNNEQFF.